The source of this T cell receptor beta chain is a study of T cells in women clearing cervical HPV infection. Clones were sequenced by immunoSEQ multiplex PCR, and TCRdb holds only the in-frame ones, with some missing. The sample table sets out over 9,500 clones. The sequenced material came from blood buffy coat. The receptor was isolated from a woman aged 18-70 years with a cervical HPV16 infection that either progressed to CIN3+ or cleared (not recorded which).

The CDR3 DNA, read in part, is TGTGCCAGCAGCCTTAGACTAGCGGGGACGGGGGATACC. This gives the protein CASSLRLAGTGDT. The CDR3 as a whole reads CASSLRLAGTGDTYTF. This rearrangement joins TRBV7-7 to TRBJ1-2; tentatively, D is TRBD1 (5 bases). The read terminates 3 residues ahead of where the CDR3 ends, so the germline J gene completes it. CDR3 length: 16 residues. CDR1 and CDR2 (germline): SSHAT, FNYEAQ (reference sequence).